One sample yielded the 29 T cell receptor beta chains listed below, sequenced in a study of shared clonotypes between healthy human individuals. Method: immunoSEQ multiplex PCR; TCRdb's copy keeps in-frame clones and lacks some. The table has 1.6 million or so clones, roughly 96% seen once. Input material: naive CD4+ T cells sorted from blood. Noted subset: CD45RA+ positively selected. Every receptor here comes from a man aged 25 to 40 in good health.

J is TRBJ1-5 and V is TRBV2, with TRBD1 identical over 7 bases. V lost 6 bases and J lost 7; bases outside the gene matches: 9. The CDR3 loop spans 14 amino acids. CDR1 SNHLY and CDR2 FYNNEI come from the germline V gene. The CDR3 DNA follows: TGTGCCAGCAGCGCAGACAGGGTGGAACAGCCCCAGCATTTT. It translates to CASSADRVEQPQHF. Full variable domain (missing parts from reference TRBV2 and TRBJ1-5): EPEVTQTPSHQVTQMGQEVILRCVPISNHLYFYWYRQILGQKVEFLVSFYNNEISEKSEIFDDQFSVERPDGSNFTLKIRSTKLEDSAMYFCASSADRVEQPQHFGDGTRLSIL.

The chain recombines TRBV6-1 with TRBJ2-7; no firm D call. In germline, CDR1 is MNHNS, CDR2 SASEGT. Trimming pared 5 bases from V and 7 bases from J, leaving 18 bases between. The CDR3 sequence is 14 residues long. The chain's CDR3 is CASSPPGRTGEQYF. The DNA of the CDR3 is TGTGCCAGCAGTCCCCCCGGCAGAACCGGGGAGCAGTACTTC.

V usage is TRBV27 and J usage is TRBJ2-1; no definite D call. This CDR3 has 18 residues. CDR1 MNHEY and CDR2 SMNVEV come from the germline V gene (reference sequence). The ends were cut back, 6 bases at V and 0 bases at J, with 21 bases in the middle. The CDR3, as DNA: TGTGCCAGCAGGAACGTGCCGGTCCCGGGCGTCTCCTACAATGAGCAGTTCTTC. It translates to CASRNVPVPGVSYNEQFF.

The CDR3 DNA reads as TGCGCCAGCAGCCAGCCGGGGAGCACAGATACGCAGTATTTT. Protein product: CASSQPGSTDTQYF. The chain has TRBV4-1 and TRBJ2-3; possible D gene TRBD2, 5 bases. There are 14 residues in the CDR3. The ends were cut back, 3 bases at V and 0 bases at J, with 7 bases in the middle. In germline, CDR1 is MGHRA, CDR2 YSYEKL.

This chain connects TRBV5-4 to TRBJ2-7, with 8 bases fitting TRBD2. There are 15 residues in the CDR3. Per germline, CDR1 SGHNT and CDR2 YYREEE (reference sequence). V was pared by 2 bases and J by 0 bases, with 4 bases of the junction left unmatched. CDR3 residues: CASSLIAGSSYEQYF. The CDR3 coding sequence is TGTGCCAGCAGCTTAATAGCGGGGAGCTCCTACGAGCAGTACTTC. The full variable domain, completed using reference TRBV5-4 and TRBJ2-7, is ETGVTQSPTHLIKTRGQQVTLRCSSQSGHNTVSWYQQALGQGPQFIFQYYREEENGRGNFPPRFSGLQFPNYSSELNVNALELDDSALYLCASSLIAGSSYEQYFGPGTRLTVT.

This sequence joins TRBV10-1 and TRBJ2-7, with D unclear. Germline loops: CDR1 WNHNN, CDR2 SYGVQD (reference sequence). Trimming cost V 8 bases and J 2 bases, with 10 bases left between them. CDR3 length: 12 residues. CDR3 protein: CASGREPYEQYF. Here the CDR3 DNA reads TGCGCCAGCGGACGCGAACCCTACGAGCAGTACTTC.

The V call is TRBV23-1, the J call TRBJ2-7, with D perhaps assigned TRBD1 or TRBD2 (5 bases each). TRBV23-1 qualifies as an ORF whose function is uncertain. V dropped 8 bases and J dropped 5 bases, with 10 bases sitting between them. The CDR3 runs to 11 residues. CDR3 nucleotides: TGCGCCAGCGGGACGGGGCACGAGCAGTACTTC. Residues: CASGTGHEQYF.

J is TRBJ1-1 and V is TRBV10-2; D call uncertain. The CDR3 runs 17 residues. Per germline, CDR1 WSHSY and CDR2 SAAADI. Trimming took off 3 bases at V and 0 bases at J, with 17 bases between the two ends. The CDR3 here is CASSDNTLPTMNTEAFF. The CDR3 region has the DNA TGCGCCAGCAGTGATAACACACTACCCACCATGAACACTGAAGCTTTCTTT.

In this sample, this clone turned up once. J is TRBJ1-3 and V is TRBV10-3; D ambiguous. The germline V gene encodes CDR1 ENHRY and CDR2 SYGVKD. V was pared by 6 bases and J by 2 bases, with 8 bases between. CDR3 length: 13 amino acids. CDR3 nucleotide sequence: TGTGCCATCAGGGACGGGGCTGGAAACACCATATATTTT. Translated: CAIRDGAGNTIYF.

V gene TRBV25-1 combines with J gene TRBJ2-7; possible D gene TRBD1, 6 bases. The CDR3 is made up of 17 amino acids. Trimming left V 1 base short and J 3 bases short, with 19 bases between. Germline assignment: CDR1 MGHDK and CDR2 SYGVNS. Written as DNA, the CDR3 is TGTGCCAGCAGTGAATTGGGTACAGGGTGGAGAGGCTACGAGCAGTACTTC. Its protein product is CASSELGTGWRGYEQYF.

The chain couples TRBV6-9 to TRBJ2-7; D gene unclear. Germline CDR1 and CDR2: MNHGY and SVAAGI. V was shortened by 9 bases and J by 7 bases, with 19 bases between the two germline ends. The length of the CDR3 is 13 residues. The CDR3 nucleotides read TGTGCCAGTGATGATGAACGAACCAGGGAGCAGTACTTC. This sequence encodes CASDDERTREQYF.

This chain connects TRBV6-5 to TRBJ2-1; a possible D gene is TRBD2 (5 bases). Germline V gene lookup returns CDR1 MNHEY and CDR2 SVGAGI. Trimming cost V 2 bases and J 0 bases, with 8 bases left between them. The CDR3 length is 15 residues. Written as DNA, the CDR3 is TGTGCCAGCAGTTACCTCCGGGACTCCTACAATGAGCAGTTCTTC. Translating it yields CASSYLRDSYNEQFF.

This clone turned up a few times. The chain joins TRBV9 to TRBJ2-7; maybe TRBD1 (5 bases). V lost 4 bases and J lost 0, with 11 bases in between. The CDR3 runs 14 residues. Looked up from germline, CDR1 is SGDLS and CDR2 is YYNGEE. The CDR3: CASSPTGSSYEQYF. The CDR3 DNA reads as TGTGCCAGCAGCCCTACAGGCAGCTCCTACGAGCAGTACTTC.

As to this clone: Sequence at one end of the junction differs from germline and may be a read error. The rearrangement joins TRBV11-2 to TRBJ2-7, with 9 positions matching TRBD2. Germline V lookup: CDR1 SGHAT, CDR2 FQNNGV. The CDR3 spans 15 residues. The CDR3 reads CASSLENLRLAGILF. The CDR3 nucleotides are TGTGCCAGCAGCTTAGAGAATTTGCGGCTAGCGGGAATCCTTTTC. Drawing the rest from reference TRBV11-2 and TRBJ2-7, the complete variable domain is EAGVAQSPRYKIIEKRQSVAFWCNPISGHATLYWYQQILGQGPKLLIQFQNNGVVDDSQLPKDRFSAERLKGVDSTLKIQPAKLEDSAVYLCASSLENLRLAGILFGPGTRLTVT.

As for this clone: The sample carries other DNA sequences with the same CDR3. The chain recombines TRBV11-2 with TRBJ1-1, with D maybe TRBD1 (5 bases). Germline CDR1 reads SGHAT; CDR2 reads FQNNGV. CDR3 size: 12 residues. V gave up 5 bases and J gave up 6 bases, with 10 bases separating them. CDR3 region: CASSLGRPEAFF. CDR3 bases: TGTGCCAGCAGCCTGGGACGGCCTGAAGCTTTCTTT.

V is TRBV6-5 and J is TRBJ2-5, with 7 bases lining up with TRBD2. Germline values: CDR1 MNHEY, CDR2 SVGAGI. V shed 0 bases, J shed 9 bases, and the junction held 4 bases outside the gene matches. CDR3 length: 13 amino acids. The CDR3 protein is CASSYSRGEAQYF. CDR3 nucleotides: TGTGCCAGCAGTTACTCTCGGGGGGAGGCCCAGTACTTC.

The genes are TRBV28 and TRBJ2-7, with D possibly TRBD1 on 6 matching bases. Germline CDR1 and CDR2: MDHEN and SYDVKM. This CDR3 is 14 amino acids long. The V end was cut by 6 bases, the J end by 3 bases, with 15 bases between. The chain's CDR3 is CASSWPDRLYEQYF. The CDR3 DNA is TGTGCCAGCAGCTGGCCGGACAGACTCTACGAGCAGTACTTC.

The chain links TRBV15 to TRBJ1-1; 10 positions agree with TRBD1. Germline CDR1 and CDR2: LNHNV and YYDKDF (reference sequence). This CDR3 is built from 16 residues. The V and J ends lost 3 bases and 6 bases, in that order; junction bases with no gene match: 10. CDR3 nucleotide sequence: TGTGCCACCAGCAGGCCCCCGGGACAGGGGATCGCTGAAGCTTTCTTT. Translation gives CATSRPPGQGIAEAFF.

The chain carries TRBV19 and TRBJ1-5; D is unclear. The V end lost 5 bases, the J end lost 4 bases, and 12 bases lay between the germline ends. This CDR3 has 14 amino acids. In germline, CDR1 is LNHDA, CDR2 SQIVND (reference sequence). CDR3 in DNA: TGTGCCAGTAGTCGCCGGGAACTTAATCAGCCCCAGCATTTT. Translated: CASSRRELNQPQHF.

The CDR3 region has the DNA TGTGCCAGCAGCGAAACTAGCGGGAGGCACTACGAGCAGTACTTC. Amino acids: CASSETSGRHYEQYF. The chain joins TRBV5-4 to TRBJ2-7; TRBD2 matches at 12 bases. Germline loops: CDR1 SGHNT, CDR2 YYREEE (reference sequence). The CDR3 runs 15 residues. J was trimmed by 3 bases and V by 4 bases; bases with no gene match: 5.

The chain couples TRBV7-2 to TRBJ1-2; D is perhaps TRBD1 (5 bases). The CDR3 is 13 residues long. V was clipped by 1 base and J by 8 bases, with 11 bases between them. The germline V gene encodes CDR1 SGHTA and CDR2 FQGNSA. The CDR3 DNA is TGTGCCAGCAGCTTAGAAGGGGCTTACGGCTACACCTTC. Residues: CASSLEGAYGYTF.

Concerning this clone itself: Within the sample, other DNA sequences also encode this same CDR3. This chain connects TRBV15 to TRBJ2-3; 7 bases are shared with TRBD1. Germline V gene lookup returns CDR1 LNHNV and CDR2 YYDKDF (reference sequence). V trimming: 1 base; J trimming: 1 base; junction bases outside the gene matches: 2. The CDR3 is 15 amino acids. The DNA for the CDR3 is TGTGCCACCAGCAGAGGAGGACAGGGCACAGATACGCAGTATTTT. The encoded protein is CATSRGGQGTDTQYF.

The V call is TRBV5-1, the J call TRBJ2-2; D may be TRBD1 (6 bases). The ends were cut back, 0 bases at V and 0 bases at J, with 9 bases in the middle. The CDR3 has 16 residues. From germline, CDR1 is SGHRS and CDR2 YFSETQ. The CDR3 nucleotides read TGCGCCAGCAGCTTGGCAGGGGTCCCGAACACCGGGGAGCTGTTTTTT. Protein product: CASSLAGVPNTGELFF.

This sequence joins TRBV29-1 and TRBJ2-1, with 11 bases matching TRBD2. The V gene end was trimmed by 7 bases and the J gene end by 0 bases; junction bases not matched to a gene: 14. In germline, CDR1 is SQVTM, CDR2 ANQGSEA. The CDR3 loop spans 18 amino acids. CDR3 in DNA: TGCAGCGGCACAACCGGGACTAGCGGTAAAAGCTCCTACAATGAGCAGTTCTTC. Translation gives CSGTTGTSGKSSYNEQFF.

Points on this clone: Other nucleotide sequences in the sample specify the same CDR3. The rearrangement joins TRBV9 to TRBJ2-1; 14 bases agree with TRBD2. With 4 bases clipped from V and 9 bases from J, the junction kept 9 bases outside the gene matches. This CDR3 region has 16 residues. Germline assignment: CDR1 SGDLS and CDR2 YYNGEE. The CDR3 nucleotides are TGTGCCAGCAGCCCCAGACTAGCGGGAGGGCCCGGTGAGCAGTTCTTC. It yields the protein CASSPRLAGGPGEQFF.

The chain links TRBV5-1 to TRBJ2-5; 7 bases align to TRBD1. The CDR3 consists of 14 residues. The germline CDR1 and CDR2 sequences are SGHRS and YFSETQ. The V segment lost 7 bases and the J segment 6 bases; nucleotides outside the gene matches: 12. The CDR3 loop reads CASGPGQGVKTQYF. CDR3 in DNA: TGCGCCAGCGGCCCTGGGCAGGGGGTTAAGACCCAGTACTTC.

The chain joins TRBV18 to TRBJ2-7, with D uncertain. The CDR3 covers 15 residues. In germline, CDR1 is KGHSH, CDR2 LQKENI. V was pared by 2 bases and J by 0 bases, with 11 bases between. The CDR3, as DNA: TGTGCCAGCTCACCAAACCAGACAACCTCCTACGAGCAGTACTTC. Translating gives CASSPNQTTSYEQYF.

This chain connects TRBV7-2 to TRBJ1-2; a weak D match, TRBD1 (5 bases). The CDR3 covers 14 residues. Trimming removed 3 bases at V and 6 bases at J, with 14 bases between. The germline CDR1 and CDR2 sequences are SGHTA and FQGNSA. In nucleotides, the CDR3 is TGTGCCAGCAGCTTCGGGGGTTCCACTCATGGCTACACCTTC. It codes for CASSFGGSTHGYTF.

The rearrangement joins TRBV5-1 to TRBJ1-2, with D unresolved. This CDR3 has 14 amino acids. Germline V gene data show CDR1 as SGHRS and CDR2 as YFSETQ. With 4 bases removed from V and 6 bases from J, the gap between germline ends came to 16 bases. CDR3 residues: CASSVGSRADGYTF. CDR3 DNA: TGCGCCAGCAGCGTGGGGAGCAGAGCGGATGGCTACACCTTC.